These T cell receptor beta chains were read from a single sample in a study of regulatory T cells in long-lasting Graves disease. TCRdb used MiXCR to reprocess the multiplex PCR reads, holding one entry per CDR3 protein. This sample yields 350,000 to 450,000 distinct CDR3 sequences, of which roughly a sixth are seen a single time; just under 30% belongs to the top ten. These sequences were also reported in another study, on T cells in Graves' hyperthyroidism and ophthalmopathy.

The sequenced sample was peripheral blood mononuclear cells (PBMCs), obtained at new diagnosis, from a patient treated with antithyroid drugs. The receptor set was obtained from a man aged 40-50 years with Graves disease. Both conserved end residues are part of each CDR3. The D gene is left open where the match is weak. Size is stated for part of the rows, as once, few or many counts, or as a class when the clone is expanded.

v_call	clone_size	j_call	d_call	cdr3_nt	cdr3_aa
TRBV24-1	NA	TRBJ1-5	NA	TGTGCCACCAGTGGGGAACAGGGCGGGCGGGGACCCCAGCATTTT	CATSGEQGGRGPQHF
TRBV28	many	TRBJ2-7	TRBD1	TGTGCCAGCAGTTTTGCCGGGACAGGGCCCTACGAGCAGTACTTC	CASSFAGTGPYEQYF
TRBV27	many	TRBJ2-1	TRBD1	TGTGCCAGCAGTCGGCCTGGACAGGGGGCGATCAATGAGCAGTTCTTC	CASSRPGQGAINEQFF
TRBV11-2	many	TRBJ2-1	NA	TGTGCCAGCAGTCCCCCCGGGTCATATTCCTACAATGAGCAGTTCTTC	CASSPPGSYSYNEQFF
TRBV28	many	TRBJ2-2	NA	TGTGCCAGCAGTTTTTCTGGGTGGGGGGGGCGCGCAAGCACCGGGGAGCTGTTTTTT	CASSFSGWGGRASTGELFF
TRBV15	few	TRBJ1-1	TRBD1	TGTGCCACCAGCACAGGACAGGGGAGGGCTGAAGCTTTCTTT	CATSTGQGRAEAFF
TRBV12-3/TRBV12-4	NA	TRBJ2-2	TRBD1	TGTGCCAGCAGTCCCAGACAGGGGGCGTCCGGGGAGCTGTTTTTT	CASSPRQGASGELFF
TRBV24-1	NA	TRBJ2-1	TRBD1	TGTGCCACCAGTGATCAGGGGGACGTTGGCAATGAGCAGTTCTTC	CATSDQGDVGNEQFF
TRBV5-8	NA	TRBJ1-2	NA	TGTGCCAGCAGCTCGATGGAGTCCCGGGTGACCTATGGCTACACCTTC	CASSSMESRVTYGYTF
TRBV19	few	TRBJ2-3	NA	TGTGCCACCTCCCGTGTGGACCTAGACGATACGCAGTATTTT	CATSRVDLDDTQYF
TRBV10-3	NA	TRBJ1-2	NA	TGTGCCATCAGTGACGCCCTGTACAGGGCTGGCTACACCTTC	CAISDALYRAGYTF
TRBV6-2/TRBV6-3	many	TRBJ1-1	NA	TGTGCCAGCAGTTACTCTGTGGGGGGGTGGGTCAACAGGGTTGAGAACACTGAAGCTTTCTTT	CASSYSVGGWVNRVENTEAFF
TRBV4-1	NA	TRBJ1-5	NA	TGCGCCAGCAGCCAAGAACGGGACTTGGCCCAGCATTTT	CASSQERDLAQHF
TRBV12-3/TRBV12-4	few	TRBJ2-5	NA	TGTGCCAGCAGTTTAAGGCAGGCGCGGCGGGGGACCCAGTACTTC	CASSLRQARRGTQYF
TRBV28	once	TRBJ1-1	NA	TGTGCCAGCAGTGAAGAGGCCGGAGGCACTGAAGCTTTCTTT	CASSEEAGGTEAFF
TRBV6-1	NA	TRBJ1-5	NA	TGTGCCAGCAGTGAATCGGGGCGGCCCCAGCATTTT	CASSESGRPQHF
TRBV7-3	many	TRBJ2-3	NA	TGTGCCAGCAGCTTACGGACATCTTCGGAGCAGTATTTT	CASSLRTSSEQYF
TRBV19	many	TRBJ1-5	NA	TGTGCCAGTAGCCCCTTAGGGGGTCAGCCCCAGCATTTT	CASSPLGGQPQHF
TRBV29-1	few	TRBJ1-2	NA	TGCAGCGTTGCCCGGGACACCTATGGCTACACCTTC	CSVARDTYGYTF
TRBV29-1	NA	TRBJ1-5	NA	TGCAGCGTCCGACAGGGCAATCAGCCCCAGCATTTT	CSVRQGNQPQHF
TRBV6-1	NA	TRBJ2-5	TRBD1	TGTGCCAGCAGTAATACAGGGGGCCGAAGGGAGACCCAGTACTTC	CASSNTGGRRETQYF
TRBV28	many	TRBJ2-1	TRBD2	TGTGCCAGCAGTCGATGGGGGGGGAACTCCTACAATGAGCAGTTCTTC	CASSRWGGNSYNEQFF
TRBV7-3	NA	TRBJ2-2	NA	TGTGCCAGCAGCTTAATAGCGTCGAACACCGGGGAGCTGTTTTTT	CASSLIASNTGELFF
TRBV4-3	NA	TRBJ2-1	NA	TGCGCCAGCAGCCGACAGGCCAACAATGAGCAGTTCTTC	CASSRQANNEQFF
TRBV11-2	many	TRBJ1-2	TRBD1	TGTGCCAGCAGCTTAGATCTAGGGGGCGGCTATGGCTACACCTTC	CASSLDLGGGYGYTF
TRBV7-9	NA	TRBJ2-7	TRBD1	TGTGCCAGCAGCTTTCCTCCACAGGGGTTTAACGAGCAGTACTTC	CASSFPPQGFNEQYF
TRBV2	many	TRBJ2-7	TRBD1	TGTGCCAGCAGTGCCCGGACAGGGCGCCCCGAGCAGTACTTC	CASSARTGRPEQYF
TRBV28	few	TRBJ1-2	NA	TGTGCCAGCAGTTTCGGGGTGGCTCGAAACTATGGCTACACCTTC	CASSFGVARNYGYTF
TRBV6-1	NA	TRBJ1-2	NA	TGTGCCAGCAGTGAAGTAGGTGGGGGCCAATATGGCTACACCTTC	CASSEVGGGQYGYTF
TRBV7-9	many	TRBJ2-2	NA	TGTGCCAGCAGCAACGACCACACCGGGGAGCTGTTTTTT	CASSNDHTGELFF
TRBV20-1	NA	TRBJ2-7	TRBD1	TGCAGTGCTGCCGGGACAGGGCTCTACGAGCAGTACTTC	CSAAGTGLYEQYF
TRBV9	few	TRBJ1-6	NA	TGTGCCAGCAGCGTGACGGTGGAGAATTCACCCCTCCACTTT	CASSVTVENSPLHF
TRBV2	few	TRBJ2-2	TRBD2	TGTGCCAGCAGTTACGGACTAGCGGGGATTACCGGGGAGCTGTTTTTT	CASSYGLAGITGELFF
TRBV28	many	TRBJ1-3	TRBD1	TGTGCCAGCAGTGCCTGGGACAGTCGTGGAAACACCATATATTTT	CASSAWDSRGNTIYF
TRBV7-3	NA	TRBJ2-1	NA	TGTGCCAGCAGCTTAAAGGGTGACAGCCTGGGGAACAATGAGCAGTTCTTC	CASSLKGDSLGNNEQFF
TRBV19	few	TRBJ1-1	NA	TGTGCCAGTAAAATGAACACTGAAGCTTTCTTT	CASKMNTEAFF
TRBV6-2/TRBV6-3	many	TRBJ1-2	NA	TGTGCCAGCAGTTACTCTTGGGTGGACGGCCACTATGGCTACACCTTC	CASSYSWVDGHYGYTF
TRBV20-1	many	TRBJ1-5	TRBD1	TGCAGTGCTTCGGGACAGAGATATCAGCCCCAGCATTTT	CSASGQRYQPQHF
TRBV6-1	many	TRBJ2-5	NA	TGTGCCATCAACAACCGCCCGGGGGAGACCCAGTACTTC	CAINNRPGETQYF
TRBV5-4	NA	TRBJ2-2	TRBD2	TGTGCCAGCAGCCGAGCGGGGGGGCAAACCGGGGAGCTGTTTTTT	CASSRAGGQTGELFF
TRBV18	many	TRBJ1-3	NA	TGTGCCAGCTCACCACCCGGCAACCCTGGAAACACCATATATTTT	CASSPPGNPGNTIYF
TRBV5-1	many	TRBJ2-1	TRBD2	TGTGCCAGCAGCTTCACGGGGACTAGCAGGCCCAATGAGCAGTTCTTC	CASSFTGTSRPNEQFF
TRBV12-3/TRBV12-4	many	TRBJ1-1	TRBD1	TGTGCCAGCAGTCCCGGGACAGGGCGAGACACTGAAGCTTTCTTT	CASSPGTGRDTEAFF
TRBV2	many	TRBJ2-3	NA	TGTGCCAGCAGTGAATCAAGGGGGGGCCCAGATACGCAGTATTTT	CASSESRGGPDTQYF
TRBV6-1	many	TRBJ1-5	TRBD1	TGTGCCAGCAGGCCGGGACAGGCCTATCAACCCCAGCATTTT	CASRPGQAYQPQHF
TRBV19	few	TRBJ2-3	NA	TGTGCCAGTAGTGGGCTTCGAGGCACAGATACGCAGTATTTT	CASSGLRGTDTQYF
TRBV30	many	TRBJ1-6	NA	TGTGCCTGGAGTGTGGACAGTCGACTACTCCACTTT	CAWSVDSRLLHF
TRBV3-1	many	TRBJ1-2	NA	TGTGCCAGCAGCCAAGTGCGGGGGGCGCCACATGGCTACACCTTC	CASSQVRGAPHGYTF
TRBV14	few	TRBJ1-1	TRBD1	TGTGCCAGCAGCCGACAGGGGCCCACTCTTGAAGCTTTCTTT	CASSRQGPTLEAFF
TRBV11-2	many	TRBJ1-3	NA	TGTGCCAGCAGCCAGGGGTCCCCTGGAAACACCATATATTTT	CASSQGSPGNTIYF
TRBV20-1	many	TRBJ2-3	NA	TGCAGTGCTAGAGTTCCCTCCACAGATACGCAGTATTTT	CSARVPSTDTQYF
TRBV20-1	many	TRBJ2-3	TRBD1	TGCAGTTACAAACGACAGGGAGCAGATACGCAGTATTTT	CSYKRQGADTQYF